This entry lists 22 T cell receptor beta chains sequenced from one sample in a study of blood T cell repertoires in COVID-19 (dated by TCRdb to the early 2020s). Libraries were made using the immunoSEQ multiplex PCR assay. TCRdb holds this immuneACCESS table with in-frame rearrangements only. Some clones are missing; in checked studies, unresolved V genes explain under half, and the rest has no known cause. The sample includes approximately 150,000 clones, with around 80% observed a single time. The ten largest make up approximately 18% of the sample. Sequencing was done on a sample of peripheral blood. The receptors come from a woman aged 65 to 85 who had recovered from COVID-19.

The chain links TRBV5-1 to TRBJ1-3; the D gene is possibly TRBD1 (6 bases). Between the trimmed V and J ends, which lost 4 bases and 4 bases, there was a span of 15 bases. Per germline, CDR1 SGHRS and CDR2 YFSETQ. The CDR3 has 15 residues. The CDR3: CASSVGTKSGNTIYF. The CDR3 nucleotides read TGCGCCAGCAGCGTCGGGACAAAGTCCGGAAACACCATATATTTT. Combining the CDR3 with reference TRBV5-1 and TRBJ1-3 gives the whole variable domain KAGVTQTPRYLIKTRGQQVTLSCSPISGHRSVSWYQQTPGQGLQFLFEYFSETQRNKGNFPGRFSGRQFSNSRSEMNVSTLELGDSALYLCASSVGTKSGNTIYFGEGSWLTVV.

The chain joins TRBV6-1 to TRBJ1-5; D gene uncertain. In germline, CDR1 is MNHNS, CDR2 SASEGT. The CDR3 has 14 residues. Trimming took 4 bases from V and 7 from J, leaving 14 bases between them. CDR3 coding DNA: TGTGCCAGCAGTGGAATGGGAGCGGGGCAGCCCCAGCATTTT. Translation: CASSGMGAGQPQHF.

The CDR3 loop is CASSHSDSNQPQHF. CDR3 coding DNA: TGTGCCAGCAGCCACAGTGATAGCAATCAGCCCCAGCATTTT. The chain is built from TRBV14 and TRBJ1-5; no firm D call. The germline V gene encodes CDR1 SGHDN and CDR2 FVKESK. This CDR3 has 14 amino acids. Trimming stripped 3 bases from V and 0 bases from J, with 6 bases between.

The chain carries TRBV7-3 and TRBJ2-1; D is unresolved. Trimming shortened V by 3 bases and J by 0 bases, and 3 bases separated the two germline ends. Germline CDR1 is SGHTA and CDR2 is FQGTGA. This CDR3 spans 13 amino acids. CDR3 sequence: CASSLSSYNEQFF. The CDR3 nucleotides are TGTGCCAGCAGCTTGAGCTCCTACAATGAGCAGTTCTTC.

The J gene is TRBJ2-7, the V gene TRBV7-9; tentatively, D is TRBD1 (7 bases). The CDR3 contains 15 residues. The germline V gene encodes CDR1 SEHNR and CDR2 FQNEAQ (reference sequence). Trimming removed 4 bases at V and 2 bases at J, with 15 bases between. CDR3 in DNA: TGTGCCAGCAGCTCCGACAGGGACTCCCCCTACGAGCAGTACTTC. Its translation is CASSSDRDSPYEQYF.

The CDR3 region has the DNA TGTGCCAGCAGGCCTGGGGACAGAGCCTACGAGCAGTACTTC. Amino acid sequence: CASRPGDRAYEQYF. The genes are TRBV6-5 and TRBJ2-7; 7 nucleotides align to TRBD1. The CDR3 spans 14 residues. The V and J ends lost 6 bases and 2 bases, in that order; junction bases with no gene match: 7. The germline gives CDR1 MNHEY, CDR2 SVGAGI.

This clone was detected a few times. V and J are TRBV18 and TRBJ1-5; no firm D call. CDR3 length: 13 amino acids. Per germline, CDR1 KGHSH and CDR2 LQKENI. The germline V and J ends were trimmed by 3 bases and 9 bases, with 12 bases remaining between them. The CDR3 reads CASSPGEKSPQHF. The CDR3 DNA sequence: TGTGCCAGCTCACCGGGCGAGAAATCGCCCCAGCATTTT.

This chain's CDR3 is CASSETNRGPYNEQFF. DNA for the CDR3: TGTGCCAGCAGCGAGACTAACAGGGGGCCCTACAATGAGCAGTTCTTC. This chain links TRBV3-1 (or the pseudogene TRBV3-2) with TRBJ2-1, with 9 bases aligning to TRBD1. V lost 5 bases, J lost 2 bases, and 7 bases stayed unmatched. The CDR3 contains 16 residues. Germline V gene data show CDR1 as LGHDT and CDR2 as YNNKEL (reference sequence).

In its sample, this clone was seen many times. The CDR3 coding sequence is TGCGCCAGCAGCCCTAAGACTAGCGGACCGACCGAGCAGTACTTC. Its translation is CASSPKTSGPTEQYF. The chain links TRBV5-1 to TRBJ2-7; 9 nucleotides line up with TRBD2. In germline, CDR1 is SGHRS, CDR2 YFSETQ. With 4 bases clipped from V and 6 bases from J, the junction kept 11 bases outside the gene matches. This CDR3 has 15 amino acids.

The CDR3 is CASSQRGDIQYF. The CDR3 DNA sequence: TGTGCCAGCAGCCAGCGCGGGGACATTCAGTACTTC. The chain uses TRBV4-2 and TRBJ2-4; D perhaps matches TRBD2 (6 bases). V lost 3 bases and J 8 bases, leaving 8 bases between the germline ends. Germline CDR1 LGHNA, CDR2 YNFKEQ. This CDR3 has 12 amino acids.

This clone has more than one count but fewer than ten. The chain carries TRBV4-3 and TRBJ1-3; D remains unclear. V was clipped by 4 bases and J by 2 bases, with 9 bases between them. Germline V lookup: CDR1 LGHNA, CDR2 YSLEER. The CDR3 spans 14 residues. This CDR3 is CASSPTGAGNTIYF. The CDR3 DNA follows: TGCGCCAGCAGCCCGACCGGGGCTGGAAACACCATATATTTT.

The chain couples TRBV7-2 to TRBJ2-7; TRBD2 matches at 7 bases. With 0 bases clipped from V and 2 bases from J, the junction kept 7 bases outside the gene matches. Germline V CDR1 and CDR2: SGHTA, FQGNSA. This CDR3 has 16 amino acids. CDR3 in amino acids: CASSLAAGEAPYEQYF. CDR3 bases: TGTGCCAGCAGCTTAGCTGCGGGAGAGGCCCCCTACGAGCAGTACTTC. The complete variable domain, with remaining parts taken from reference TRBV7-2 and TRBJ2-7, reads GAGVSQSPSNKVTEKGKDVELRCDPISGHTALYWYRQSLGQGLEFLIYFQGNSAPDKSGLPSDRFSAERTGGSVSTLTIQRTQQEDSAVYLCASSLAAGEAPYEQYFGPGTRLTVT.

The gene calls are TRBV9 and TRBJ2-7, with 9 bases lining up with TRBD2. CDR1 SGDLS and CDR2 YYNGEE come from the germline V gene. The CDR3 length is 16 residues. V lost 0 bases and J lost 1; bases outside the gene matches: 5. The CDR3: CASSVGPLAGSYEQYF. The CDR3 DNA is TGTGCCAGCAGCGTAGGTCCGCTAGCGGGATCCTACGAGCAGTACTTC. The complete variable domain, with remaining parts taken from reference TRBV9 and TRBJ2-7, reads DSGVTQTPKHLITATGQRVTLRCSPRSGDLSVYWYQQSLDQGLQFLIQYYNGEERAKGNILERFSAQQFPDLHSELNLSSLELGDSALYFCASSVGPLAGSYEQYFGPGTRLTVT.

The chain couples TRBV5-1 to TRBJ2-7, with 8 bases that match TRBD2. The CDR3 is made up of 15 amino acids. CDR1 SGHRS and CDR2 YFSETQ come from the germline V gene. V shed 5 bases, J shed 2 bases, and the junction held 9 bases outside the gene matches. CDR3 in DNA: TGCGCCAGCAGTCGAAGCGGGAGTGCAGCCTACGAGCAGTACTTC. Its protein product is CASSRSGSAAYEQYF.

The gene calls are TRBV6-5 and TRBJ2-1; D may be TRBD2 (5 bases). The CDR3 has 13 residues. Trimming removed 5 bases from V and 13 bases from J, with 18 bases in between. CDR1 is MNHEY and CDR2 is SVGAGI in the germline V gene. For the CDR3, the DNA is TGTGCCAGCAGTCTCCCTGGGGTTGCGGGTCAGTTCTTC. The encoded protein is CASSLPGVAGQFF.

The rearrangement uses TRBV18 and TRBJ2-2, with unresolved D. Germline V gene lookup returns CDR1 KGHSH and CDR2 LQKENI. The CDR3 loop spans 13 amino acids. V was cut by 0 bases and J by 6 bases, with 5 bases left in between. The CDR3 DNA reads TGTGCCAGCTCACCACCAGAGGCCGGGGAGCTGTTTTTT. Translating it yields CASSPPEAGELFF.

The J gene is TRBJ1-5, the V gene TRBV19, with D unclear. The CDR3 runs 13 residues. Trimming cost V 3 bases and J 5 bases, with 8 bases left between them. CDR1 LNHDA and CDR2 SQIVND come from the germline V gene (reference sequence). CDR3: CASSMVRDQPQHF. CDR3 DNA sequence: TGTGCCAGTAGTATGGTCCGGGATCAGCCCCAGCATTTT.

V gene TRBV7-9 combines with J gene TRBJ1-6, with 12 bases aligning to TRBD1. The germline V gene encodes CDR1 SEHNR and CDR2 FQNEAQ (reference sequence). The CDR3 totals 14 residues. The trim removed 5 bases at V and 11 bases at J, leaving 4 bases unmatched. The CDR3 bases are TGTGCCAGCAGCACGGGACAGGGGGCTGCACCCCTCCACTTT. The encoded protein is CASSTGQGAAPLHF.

A few counts support this clone. The genes are TRBV6-2 or TRBV6-3 and TRBJ1-2; unclear D gene. The CDR3 is made up of 12 amino acids. The ends were cut back, 2 bases at V and 4 bases at J, with 5 bases in the middle. Germline V gene data show CDR1 as MNHEY and CDR2 as SVGEGT. The CDR3 region has the DNA TGTGCCAGCAGTTACGGCGGCTATGGCTACACCTTC. It is translated as CASSYGGYGYTF.

The chain combines TRBV6-5 with TRBJ2-1; 13 bases align to TRBD2. Germline CDR1 and CDR2: MNHEY and SVGAGI. This CDR3 is built from 15 residues. Trimming cost V 6 bases and J 7 bases; bases outside gene matches: 6. CDR3 sequence reads: CASSPVGLAGNEQFF. DNA of the CDR3: TGTGCCAGCAGCCCAGTGGGACTAGCGGGGAATGAGCAGTTCTTC.

This chain uses TRBV5-6 with TRBJ2-5, with TRBD2 matching 14 bases. The CDR3 spans 16 residues. Germline loops: CDR1 SGHDT, CDR2 YYEEEE. The trim removed 4 bases at V and 5 bases at J, leaving 7 bases unmatched. This chain's CDR3 is CASSPGLAGGGETQYF. CDR3 coding DNA: TGTGCCAGCAGCCCCGGACTAGCGGGAGGTGGTGAGACCCAGTACTTC.

The CDR3 nucleotides read TGCGCCAGCAGTGCCCTAACTAATTCACCCCTCCACTTT. This codes for CASSALTNSPLHF. V usage is TRBV10-1 and J usage is TRBJ1-6; D remains ambiguous. This CDR3 has 13 amino acids. Germline CDR1 and CDR2: WNHNN and SYGVQD (reference sequence). With 4 bases removed from V and 6 bases from J, the gap between germline ends came to 7 bases.